This T cell receptor (beta chain) was identified in a study of radiotherapy plus CTLA-4 blockade in lung cancer. Regarding the study as a whole: TCR clones of tumor origin grew in blood after radiotherapy plus ipilimumab.

Remarks on this clone: Its antigen is unknown.

Chemo-refractory metastatic non-small-cell lung cancer patients received focal radiation with ipilimumab CTLA-4 blockade. CDR1 and CDR2 (germline): MDHEN, SYDVKM. The CDR3 extends over 12 amino acids. V dropped 2 bases and J dropped 5 bases, with 6 bases sitting between them. Only in-frame clones appear in the TCRdb table, and some are missing; sequencing was by immunoSEQ multiplex PCR. The data show about 73,000 clones, around 87% seen once. The J gene is TRBJ1-1, the V gene TRBV28; D perhaps matches TRBD1 (5 bases). The sequenced sample was peripheral blood, obtained from a patient treated with radiotherapy plus ipilimumab. The TCR was taken from a human donor with non-small cell lung cancer that progressed on radiotherapy plus ipilimumab. CDR3 sequence reads: CASSLQGTEAFF. In DNA form, the CDR3 reads TGTGCCAGCAGTTTACAGGGAACTGAAGCTTTCTTT.